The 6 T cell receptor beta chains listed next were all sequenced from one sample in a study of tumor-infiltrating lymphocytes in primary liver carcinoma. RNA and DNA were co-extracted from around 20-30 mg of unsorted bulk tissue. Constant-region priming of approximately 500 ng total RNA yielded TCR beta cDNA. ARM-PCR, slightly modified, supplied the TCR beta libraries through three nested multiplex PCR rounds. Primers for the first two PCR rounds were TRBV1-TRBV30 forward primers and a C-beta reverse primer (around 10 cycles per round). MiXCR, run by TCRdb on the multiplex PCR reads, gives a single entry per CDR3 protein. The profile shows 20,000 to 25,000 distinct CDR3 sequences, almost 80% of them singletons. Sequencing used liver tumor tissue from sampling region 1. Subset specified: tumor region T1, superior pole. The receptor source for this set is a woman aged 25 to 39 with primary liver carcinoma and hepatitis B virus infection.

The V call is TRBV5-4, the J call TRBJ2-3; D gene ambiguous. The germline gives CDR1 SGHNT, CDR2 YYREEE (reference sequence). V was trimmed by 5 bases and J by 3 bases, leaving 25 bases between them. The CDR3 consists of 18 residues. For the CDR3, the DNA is TGTGCCAGCAGTAACCCGGCGGCTTGTGGGAATCGGACAGATACGCAGTATTTT. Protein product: CASSNPAACGNRTDTQYF.

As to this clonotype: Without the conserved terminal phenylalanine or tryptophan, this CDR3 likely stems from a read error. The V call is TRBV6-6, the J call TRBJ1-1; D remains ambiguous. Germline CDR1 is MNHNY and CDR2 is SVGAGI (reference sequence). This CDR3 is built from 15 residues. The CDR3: CASSYSAGMMTEAFI. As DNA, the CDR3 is TGTGCCAGCAGTTACTCCGCCGGTATGATGACTGAGGCTTTCATT.

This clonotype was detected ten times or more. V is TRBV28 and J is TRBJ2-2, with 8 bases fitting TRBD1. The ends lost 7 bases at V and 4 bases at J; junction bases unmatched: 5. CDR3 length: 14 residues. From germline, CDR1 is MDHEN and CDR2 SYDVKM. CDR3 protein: CASIRQGSTGELFF. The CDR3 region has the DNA TGTGCCAGCATTCGACAGGGGAGCACCGGGGAGCTGTTTTTT.

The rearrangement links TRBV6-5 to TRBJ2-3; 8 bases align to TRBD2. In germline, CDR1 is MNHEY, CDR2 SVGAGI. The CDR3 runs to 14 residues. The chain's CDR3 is CTNNEAGAHDTQYF. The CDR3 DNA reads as TGTACCAACAATGAAGCGGGAGCTCATGATACGCAGTATTTT.

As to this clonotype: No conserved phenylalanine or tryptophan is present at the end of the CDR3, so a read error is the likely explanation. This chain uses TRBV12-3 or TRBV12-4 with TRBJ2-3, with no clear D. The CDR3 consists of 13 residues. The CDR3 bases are TGTGCCAGCAGTTATCAATACACAGATACACAGTATTTA. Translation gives CASSYQYTDTQYL.

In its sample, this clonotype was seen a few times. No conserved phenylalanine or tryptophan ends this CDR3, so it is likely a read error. The CDR3 spells CASSLDQSSYNEQFL. The DNA for the CDR3 is TGCGCCAGCAGCTTGGACCAGAGCTCCTACAATGAGCAGTTCTTA. This chain connects TRBV5-1 to TRBJ2-1; no firm D call. The CDR3 loop spans 15 amino acids. With 0 bases removed from V and 0 bases from J, the gap between germline ends came to 7 bases. CDR1 and CDR2 (germline): SGHRS, YFSETQ.